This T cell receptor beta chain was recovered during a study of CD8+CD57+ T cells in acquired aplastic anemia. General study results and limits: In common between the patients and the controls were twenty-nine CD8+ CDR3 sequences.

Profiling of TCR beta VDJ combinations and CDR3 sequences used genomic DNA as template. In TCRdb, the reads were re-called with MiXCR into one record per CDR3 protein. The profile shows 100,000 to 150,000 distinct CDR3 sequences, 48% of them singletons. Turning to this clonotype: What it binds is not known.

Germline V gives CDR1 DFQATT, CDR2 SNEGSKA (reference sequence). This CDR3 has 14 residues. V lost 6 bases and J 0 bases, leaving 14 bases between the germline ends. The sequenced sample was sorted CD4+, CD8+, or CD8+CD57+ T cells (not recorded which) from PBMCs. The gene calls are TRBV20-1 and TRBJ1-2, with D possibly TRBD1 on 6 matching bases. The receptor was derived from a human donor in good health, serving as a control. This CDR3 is CSASGTHPNYGYTF. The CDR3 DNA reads TGCAGTGCGAGCGGGACACACCCTAACTATGGCTACACCTTC.